The 6 T cell receptor beta chains in this list originate from one sample, sequenced in a study of blood T cell repertoires in COVID-19. Sequencing was performed with immunoSEQ multiplex PCR; in TCRdb, only in-frame clones are kept and a portion is missing. Seen here are 200,000 to 250,000 clones, 80% to 90% observed once, and the top ten hold approximately 3.8%. Sequenced sample: PBMCs or T cells enriched from blood (not recorded which). The receptors were gathered from a woman younger than 35 in a cohort exposed to, infected with or recovered from COVID-19 (not recorded which).

By sample fraction, this clone is medium-sized (0.01 to 0.1%). The CDR3: CASSLGGVDTGELFF. CDR3 bases: TGTGCCAGCAGCTTAGGGGGGGTCGACACCGGGGAGCTGTTTTTT. This chain uses TRBV7-9 with TRBJ2-2; D perhaps matches TRBD2 (6 bases). The CDR3 contains 15 residues. The germline CDR1 and CDR2 sequences are SEHNR and FQNEAQ (reference sequence). V was cut by 1 base and J by 3 bases, with 9 bases left in between.

The chain carries TRBV5-8 and TRBJ2-3, with 8 bases that match TRBD1. After removal of 4 bases from V and 7 bases from J, the junction contained 11 bases not matched to a gene. Germline V gene sequence: CDR1 SGHTS, CDR2 YDEGEE. There are 15 residues in the CDR3. CDR3 nucleotide sequence: TGTGCCAGCAGCCCCACATTGACAGGGGCACATACGCAGTATTTT. Residues: CASSPTLTGAHTQYF.

This clone was counted many times. The V and J genes are TRBV6-6 and TRBJ2-6, with 11 bases that match TRBD2. Germline loops: CDR1 MNHNY, CDR2 SVGAGI (reference sequence). Losses at the gene ends were 5 bases for V and 0 bases for J; bases not matched to a gene: 6. The CDR3 sequence is 18 residues long. The DNA of the CDR3 is TGTGCCAGCAGTCCCACTAGCGGGGGATTCTCTGGGGCCAACGTCCTGACTTTC. This encodes CASSPTSGGFSGANVLTF.

The chain links TRBV6-2 or TRBV6-3 to TRBJ1-5, with no clear D. Germline CDR1 and CDR2: MNHEY and SVGEGT. This CDR3 region has 14 residues. V was clipped by 2 bases and J by 4 bases, with 9 bases between them. The CDR3 DNA reads as TGTGCCAGCAGTTACAGGCACGGGAATCAGCCCCAGCATTTT. Translating gives CASSYRHGNQPQHF.

CDR3 in DNA: TGTGCCAGCCTACAGGGGCTGAACACTGAAGCTTTCTTT. This sequence encodes CASLQGLNTEAFF. This chain uses TRBV2 with TRBJ1-1, with 7 bases matching TRBD1. This CDR3 comprises 13 residues. From germline, CDR1 is SNHLY and CDR2 FYNNEI. Trimming at V came to 8 bases and at J to 0 bases, leaving 3 bases not matched to a gene.

The chain uses TRBV6-6 and TRBJ2-7; 10 positions agree with TRBD2. The CDR3 loop spans 14 amino acids. The ends lost 6 bases at V and 3 bases at J; junction bases unmatched: 5. Germline lookup yields CDR1 MNHNY and CDR2 SVGAGI (reference sequence). In nucleotides, the CDR3 is TGTGCCAGCAGCCTCAGCGGGGGGGGCTACGAGCAGTACTTC. Translated: CASSLSGGGYEQYF.